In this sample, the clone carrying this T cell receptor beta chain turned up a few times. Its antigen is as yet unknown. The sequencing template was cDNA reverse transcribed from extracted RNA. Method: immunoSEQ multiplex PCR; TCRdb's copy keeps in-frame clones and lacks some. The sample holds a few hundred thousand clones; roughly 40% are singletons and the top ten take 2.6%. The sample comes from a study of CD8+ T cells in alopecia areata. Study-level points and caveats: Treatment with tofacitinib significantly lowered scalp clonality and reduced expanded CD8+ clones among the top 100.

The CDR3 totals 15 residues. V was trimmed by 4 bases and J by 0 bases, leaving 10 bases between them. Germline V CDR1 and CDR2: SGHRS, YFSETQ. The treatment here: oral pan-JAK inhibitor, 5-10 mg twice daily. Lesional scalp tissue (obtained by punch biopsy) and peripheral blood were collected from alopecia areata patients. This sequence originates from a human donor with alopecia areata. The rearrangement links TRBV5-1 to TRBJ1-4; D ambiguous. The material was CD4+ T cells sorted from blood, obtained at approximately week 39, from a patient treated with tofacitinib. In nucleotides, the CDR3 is TGCGCCAGCAGCCCAAACACGGCAACTAATGAAAAACTGTTTTTT. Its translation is CASSPNTATNEKLFF.